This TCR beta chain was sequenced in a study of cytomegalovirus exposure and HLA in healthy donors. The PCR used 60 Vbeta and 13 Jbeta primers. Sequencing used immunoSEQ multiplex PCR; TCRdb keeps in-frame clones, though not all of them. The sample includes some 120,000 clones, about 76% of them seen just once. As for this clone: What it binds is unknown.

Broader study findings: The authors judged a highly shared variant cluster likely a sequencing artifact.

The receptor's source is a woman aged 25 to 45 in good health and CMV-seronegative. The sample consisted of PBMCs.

CDR3 amino acids: CASSTLQGAEKLFF. The CDR3, as DNA: TGCGCCAGCAGTACACTACAGGGAGCCGAAAAACTGTTTTTT. The chain couples TRBV5-1 to TRBJ1-4; D is possibly TRBD1 (6 bases). V was trimmed by 5 bases and J by 8 bases, leaving 16 bases between them. This CDR3 region has 14 residues. Germline values: CDR1 SGHRS, CDR2 YFSETQ.